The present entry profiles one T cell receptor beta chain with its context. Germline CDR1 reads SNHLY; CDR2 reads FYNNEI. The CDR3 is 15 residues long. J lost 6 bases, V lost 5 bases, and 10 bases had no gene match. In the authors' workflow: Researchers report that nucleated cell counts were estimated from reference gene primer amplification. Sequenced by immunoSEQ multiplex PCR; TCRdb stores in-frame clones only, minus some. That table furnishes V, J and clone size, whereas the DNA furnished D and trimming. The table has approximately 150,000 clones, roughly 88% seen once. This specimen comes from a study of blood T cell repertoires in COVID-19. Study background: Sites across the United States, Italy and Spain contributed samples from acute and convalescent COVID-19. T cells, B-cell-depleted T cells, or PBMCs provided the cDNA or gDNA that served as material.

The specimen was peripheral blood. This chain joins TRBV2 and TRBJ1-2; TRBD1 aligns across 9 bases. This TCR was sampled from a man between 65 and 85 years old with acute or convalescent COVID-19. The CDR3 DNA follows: TGTGCCAGCAGTTTTCTAACAGGGGGCCCGCATGGCTACACCTTC. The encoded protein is CASSFLTGGPHGYTF.